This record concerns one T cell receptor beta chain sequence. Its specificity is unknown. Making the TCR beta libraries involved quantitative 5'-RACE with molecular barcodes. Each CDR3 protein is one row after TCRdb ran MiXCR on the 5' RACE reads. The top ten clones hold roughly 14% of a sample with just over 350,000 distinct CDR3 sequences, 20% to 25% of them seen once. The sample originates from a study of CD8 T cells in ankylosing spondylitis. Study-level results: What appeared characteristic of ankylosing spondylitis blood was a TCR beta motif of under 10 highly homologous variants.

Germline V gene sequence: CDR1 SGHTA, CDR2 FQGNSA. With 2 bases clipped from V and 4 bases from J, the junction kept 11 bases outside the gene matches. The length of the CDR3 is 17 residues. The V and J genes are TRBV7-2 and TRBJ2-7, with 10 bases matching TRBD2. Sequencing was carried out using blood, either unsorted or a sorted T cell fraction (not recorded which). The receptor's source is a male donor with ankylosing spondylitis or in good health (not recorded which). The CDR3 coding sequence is TGTGCCAGCAGCTTAAGGCTGTGGACTAGCGGAGCGTACGAGCAGTACTTC. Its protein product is CASSLRLWTSGAYEQYF. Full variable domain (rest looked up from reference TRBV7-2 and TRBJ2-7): GAGVSQSPSNKVTEKGKDVELRCDPISGHTALYWYRQSLGQGLEFLIYFQGNSAPDKSGLPSDRFSAERTGGSVSTLTIQRTQQEDSAVYLCASSLRLWTSGAYEQYFGPGTRLTVT.